The present T cell receptor beta chain was sequenced within a study of regulatory T cells in long-lasting Graves disease. Points from the study as a whole: TCR diversity was lower in persistent Graves' patients (versus newly diagnosed ones).

This clonotype has ten or more counts. Antigen unknown. Time point noted: newly diagnosed GD, antithyroid drugs for less than 3 months. Researchers made the TCR library from RNA that was extracted from PBMCs. Germline CDR1 reads MGHRA; CDR2 reads YSYEKL. The V end lost 0 bases, the J end lost 1 base, and 6 bases lay between the germline ends. The CDR3 consists of 14 residues. Construction of the TCR beta libraries employed iRepertoire HTBI primers in conjunction with Arm-PCR of CDR3 regions. TCRdb independently ran MiXCR on the multiplex PCR reads; one entry per CDR3 protein. The sample carries 350,000 to 400,000 distinct CDR3 sequences, roughly 16% recorded once.

The source is a female donor with Graves disease. This chain uses TRBV4-1 with TRBJ1-1; D is ambiguous. The source material was peripheral blood mononuclear cells (PBMCs), sampled at new diagnosis, from a patient treated with antithyroid drugs. The CDR3 loop reads CASSQESANTEAFF. CDR3 nucleotide sequence: TGCGCCAGCAGCCAAGAGAGCGCGAACACTGAAGCTTTCTTT.